These T cell receptor beta chains were read from a single sample in a study of blood T cells in healthy people across ages. TCRdb redid the calling of the 5' RACE reads with MiXCR, one entry per CDR3 protein. The table includes 650,000 to 1,000,000 distinct CDR3 sequences, roughly 34% detected once. Specimen: blood. Source of these receptors: a man aged 18 to 30 in good health. CDR3s include the opening cysteine and the closing phenylalanine or tryptophan. D genes are given only for firm matches. Clone size, where shown, is once, few, many, or a class for clones that have expanded.

J: TRBJ2-1; size: NA; length: 14; V: TRBV20-1; D: NA; DNA: TGCAGTGCTCACGCCCGAGCTGCCTACAATGAGCAGTTCTTC; CDR3: CSAHARAAYNEQFF
J: TRBJ1-4; size: NA; length: 11; V: TRBV20-1; D: NA; DNA: TGCAGTGCTCTGGCGAATGAAAAACTGTTTTTT; CDR3: CSALANEKLFF
J: TRBJ2-3; size: NA; length: 13; V: TRBV10-3; D: NA; DNA: TGTGCCATTAAAGCTAGCCCCACAGATACGCAGTATTTT; CDR3: CAIKASPTDTQYF
J: TRBJ1-1; size: NA; length: 17; V: TRBV4-3; D: TRBD1; DNA: TGCGCCAGCAGCCAAGAGGGGGAAGGACAGGGGATCGGTGAAGCTTTCTTT; CDR3: CASSQEGEGQGIGEAFF
J: TRBJ2-1; size: few; length: 15; V: TRBV12-3/TRBV12-4; D: TRBD2; DNA: TGTGCCAGCAGCCCCTTAGCGGGGGGCGGGGAGACCCAGTTCTTC; CDR3: CASSPLAGGGETQFF
J: TRBJ1-6; size: many; length: 13; V: TRBV12-3/TRBV12-4; D: NA; DNA: TGTGCCAGCAGTTTTGGGTTTAATTCACCCCTCCACTTT; CDR3: CASSFGFNSPLHF
J: TRBJ2-7; size: few; length: 13; V: TRBV6-5; D: NA; DNA: TGTGCCAGCACTAGGACGATTGGGAACGAGCAGTACTTC; CDR3: CASTRTIGNEQYF
J: TRBJ2-1; size: few; length: 12; V: TRBV12-3/TRBV12-4; D: NA; DNA: TGTGCCAGCACCGAATCTCCTGGGGGGCAGTTCTTC; CDR3: CASTESPGGQFF
J: TRBJ2-3; size: once; length: 15; V: TRBV12-3/TRBV12-4; D: TRBD2; DNA: TGTGCCAGCAGTTCCTTAGCGGGGAGCGCAGATACGCAGTATTTT; CDR3: CASSSLAGSADTQYF
J: TRBJ2-5; size: NA; length: 16; V: TRBV5-6; D: NA; DNA: TGTGCCAGCAGCTTAAGAAGCGGAAGGCGTCAAGAGACCCAGTACTTC; CDR3: CASSLRSGRRQETQYF
J: TRBJ1-1; size: NA; length: 15; V: TRBV4-1; D: NA; DNA: TGCGCCAGCAGCCAAGGTAGGAGGGGGAACACTGAAGCTTTCTTT; CDR3: CASSQGRRGNTEAFF
J: TRBJ1-1; size: few; length: 15; V: TRBV12-3/TRBV12-4; D: TRBD1; DNA: TGTGCCAGCAGTTTCCGGGACAGCTGGAACACTGAAGCTTTCTTT; CDR3: CASSFRDSWNTEAFF
J: TRBJ2-1; size: many; length: 13; V: TRBV27; D: NA; DNA: TGTGCCAGCAGTTTAAGGCCCTACAATGAGCAGTTCTTC; CDR3: CASSLRPYNEQFF
J: TRBJ2-4; size: NA; length: 14; V: TRBV6-2/TRBV6-3; D: TRBD1; DNA: TGTGCCAGCATCAGGGGACAGGGTATGAGCATTCAGTACTTC; CDR3: CASIRGQGMSIQYF
J: TRBJ1-1; size: few; length: 13; V: TRBV15; D: TRBD1; DNA: TGTGCCACCAGCAGCACAGGGGACACTGAAGCTTTCTTT; CDR3: CATSSTGDTEAFF
J: TRBJ2-5; size: few; length: 13; V: TRBV5-1; D: NA; DNA: TGCGCCAGCAGGAGTGGAGCCGTCTGGGAGCAGTACTTC; CDR3: CASRSGAVWEQYF
J: TRBJ1-1; size: NA; length: 13; V: TRBV2; D: NA; DNA: TGTGCCAGCAGTGAACAGGGCGGTCCGAAAGCTTTCTTT; CDR3: CASSEQGGPKAFF
J: TRBJ1-2; size: few; length: 13; V: TRBV27; D: NA; DNA: TGTGCCAGCAAGCAACAGGGAATGGATGGCTACACCTTC; CDR3: CASKQQGMDGYTF
J: TRBJ2-1; size: NA; length: 18; V: TRBV15; D: NA; DNA: TGTGCCACCAGCAGGCGGGACTTCTCTGAGGCGTCCTACAATGAGCAGTTCTTC; CDR3: CATSRRDFSEASYNEQFF
J: TRBJ2-1; size: many; length: 15; V: TRBV12-3/TRBV12-4; D: TRBD2; DNA: TGTGCCAGCAGTTTTTTAGCGGGGGCTCACAATGAGCAGTTCTTC; CDR3: CASSFLAGAHNEQFF
J: TRBJ2-7; size: few; length: 15; V: TRBV29-1; D: NA; DNA: TGCAGCGTTGCATTGGGCAGGTGGAGCTCCTACGAGCAGTACTTC; CDR3: CSVALGRWSSYEQYF
J: TRBJ2-1; size: NA; length: 16; V: TRBV5-1; D: NA; DNA: TGCGCCAGCAGCTTGGGGCGGGCAGGGACTTACAATGAGCAGTTCTTC; CDR3: CASSLGRAGTYNEQFF
J: TRBJ2-7; size: few; length: 15; V: TRBV6-1; D: TRBD2; DNA: TGTGCCAGCAGTCGAACTAGCGGGGGATACTACGAGCAGTACTTC; CDR3: CASSRTSGGYYEQYF
J: TRBJ2-7; size: NA; length: 15; V: TRBV12-3/TRBV12-4; D: NA; DNA: TGTGCCAGCAGTATGGACGGAGACTCACCCTACGAGCAGTACTTC; CDR3: CASSMDGDSPYEQYF
J: TRBJ1-1; size: NA; length: 10; V: TRBV7-9; D: NA; DNA: TGTGCCAGCAGTCGAGTCGAAGCTTTCTTT; CDR3: CASSRVEAFF
J: TRBJ2-5; size: NA; length: 14; V: TRBV6-2/TRBV6-3; D: NA; DNA: TGTGCCAGCAGCCCCCAGGACGGATACAATGAGCAGTACTTC; CDR3: CASSPQDGYNEQYF
J: TRBJ2-1; size: few; length: 19; V: TRBV20-1; D: TRBD2; DNA: TGCAGTGCTAGAGATCAGAAGCGGGGGGCTTATAGCTCCTACAATGAGCAGTTCTTC; CDR3: CSARDQKRGAYSSYNEQFF
J: TRBJ2-1; size: NA; length: 15; V: TRBV4-2; D: TRBD1; DNA: TGTGCCAGCAGCCAGAACAGGGGAACCGACAATGAGCAGTTCTTC; CDR3: CASSQNRGTDNEQFF
J: TRBJ2-5; size: few; length: 15; V: TRBV12-3/TRBV12-4; D: TRBD2; DNA: TGTGCCAGCAGCCCCACGGGACTAGCCCCAGAGACCCAGTACTTC; CDR3: CASSPTGLAPETQYF
J: TRBJ2-5; size: NA; length: 15; V: TRBV20-1; D: TRBD2; DNA: TGCAGTGCTGGAGTCGTCGGGGGGTCTCAAGAGACCCAGTACTTC; CDR3: CSAGVVGGSQETQYF
J: TRBJ1-3; size: NA; length: 16; V: TRBV4-2; D: TRBD1; DNA: TGTGCCAGCAGCCCACCACAGGGGGCTCCTGGAAACACCATATATTTT; CDR3: CASSPPQGAPGNTIYF
J: TRBJ2-1; size: NA; length: 16; V: TRBV12-3/TRBV12-4; D: TRBD1; DNA: TGTGCCAGCAGTTTAGGTACGGGGCAGGGGGCACATGAGCAGTTCTTT; CDR3: CASSLGTGQGAHEQFF